The 13 T cell receptor beta chains below come from one sample, sequenced in a study of CD8 T cells in ankylosing spondylitis. Their cognate antigens are unknown. Study-wide points: For ankylosing spondylitis blood, a TCR beta motif of seven to nine highly homologous variants appeared characteristic.

MiXCR was run by TCRdb on the 5' RACE reads, yielding one entry per CDR3 protein. The sample includes some 800,000 distinct CDR3 sequences, approximately 10% of them seen just once. The source material was blood, either unsorted or a sorted T cell fraction (not recorded which). The receptors here all came from a male donor with ankylosing spondylitis.

This CDR3 reads CASSLYRTPAETQYF. The CDR3 DNA follows: TGTGCCAGCTCACTGTACCGGACACCGGCAGAGACCCAGTACTTC. This chain joins TRBV18 and TRBJ2-5; perhaps TRBD1 as D (5 bases). V was trimmed by 4 bases and J by 4 bases, leaving 16 bases between them. Germline V gene sequence: CDR1 KGHSH, CDR2 LQKENI. The CDR3 has 15 amino acids.

In its sample, this clonotype was seen a few times. The rearrangement joins TRBV6-5 to TRBJ2-2, with D hard to call. The CDR3 sequence is 14 residues long. Germline V gives CDR1 MNHEY, CDR2 SVGAGI. Trimming cost V 0 bases and J 7 bases, with 9 bases left between them. This CDR3 reads CASSYSGKNGELFF. CDR3 in DNA: TGTGCCAGCAGTTACTCGGGAAAAAACGGGGAGCTGTTTTTT.

The chain recombines TRBV20-1 with TRBJ2-7; 11 positions agree with TRBD2. Germline CDR1 reads DFQATT; CDR2 reads SNEGSKA (reference sequence). With V trimmed by 3 bases and J by 2 bases, 3 bases remained unmatched. There are 14 residues in the CDR3. In nucleotides, the CDR3 is TGCAGTGCTAGTAGCGGGAGGGGCCCCTACGAGCAGTACTTC. Protein product: CSASSGRGPYEQYF.

As concerns this clonotype: A much larger clone sits a single nucleotide away, making a read error possible. The genes are TRBV6-1 and TRBJ1-4, with D uncertain. V was clipped by 6 bases and J by 0 bases, with 11 bases between them. The length of the CDR3 is 15 residues. Germline V gene data show CDR1 as MNHNS and CDR2 as SASEGT. CDR3 residues: CASSPVFATNEKLFF. For the CDR3, the DNA is TGTGCCAGCAGCCCAGTCTTCGCAACTAATGAAAAACTGTTTTTT.

This chain connects TRBV20-1 to TRBJ1-6; a possible D gene is TRBD1 (5 bases). The CDR3 contains 13 residues. The V gene lost 6 bases and the J gene lost 9 bases, with 15 bases spanning the gap. Germline CDR1 is DFQATT and CDR2 is SNEGSKA (reference sequence). The CDR3 coding sequence is TGCAGTGCCCCCGGGGGGAAGGGTTCACCCCTCCACTTT. As protein: CSAPGGKGSPLHF.

This clonotype was picked up many times. This chain joins TRBV10-3 and TRBJ2-2; D may be TRBD2 (6 bases). The germline CDR1 and CDR2 sequences are ENHRY and SYGVKD. The CDR3 has 14 amino acids. Trimming pared 4 bases from V and 0 bases from J, leaving 6 bases between. CDR3 protein: CAISASANTGELFF. The CDR3 coding sequence is TGTGCCATCAGTGCTAGCGCGAACACCGGGGAGCTGTTTTTT.

There are many counts of this clonotype. V is TRBV7-2 and J is TRBJ2-7, with 9 bases lining up with TRBD1. Germline CDR1 SGHTA, CDR2 FQGNSA. The CDR3 is 14 amino acids. The V gene end was trimmed by 5 bases and the J gene end by 4 bases; junction bases not matched to a gene: 6. The CDR3 spells CASSPRDRVYEQYF. The CDR3 region has the DNA TGTGCCAGCAGCCCCCGGGACAGGGTGTACGAGCAGTACTTC.

This chain links TRBV27 with TRBJ1-6; 9 bases align to TRBD1. Germline V gives CDR1 MNHEY, CDR2 SMNVEV (reference sequence). The CDR3 contains 19 residues. Trimming cost V 3 bases and J 0 bases; bases outside gene matches: 9. CDR3 nucleotides: TGTGCCAGCAGTTTTCGTCCCGGGACAGGGAGCTCCTATAATTCACCCCTCCACTTT. It translates to CASSFRPGTGSSYNSPLHF.

The V call is TRBV20-1, the J call TRBJ2-5, with 7 bases that match TRBD2. V was clipped by 5 bases and J by 2 bases; unmatched bases: 8. This CDR3 has 14 residues. CDR1 is DFQATT, CDR2 SNEGSKA, per germline (reference sequence). DNA of the CDR3: TGCAGTGCTGGAAGGGTGGGACTACAAGAGACCCAGTACTTC. Amino acids: CSAGRVGLQETQYF.

V is TRBV4-3 and J is TRBJ2-1; the D is unclear. The CDR3 is 13 residues long. V lost 2 bases to trimming and J lost 12 bases, with 14 bases between them. In germline, CDR1 is LGHNA, CDR2 YSLEER. This chain's CDR3 is CASSQPPSPRQFF. The CDR3 coding sequence is TGCGCCAGCAGCCAACCTCCTAGTCCCAGGCAGTTCTTC.

This chain connects TRBV7-2 to TRBJ2-1; D is possibly TRBD1 (5 bases). Germline CDR1 SGHTA, CDR2 FQGNSA. With 3 bases removed from V and 7 bases from J, the gap between germline ends came to 13 bases. This CDR3 has 14 amino acids. The CDR3 protein is CASSLRMGRNEQFF. In nucleotides, the CDR3 is TGTGCCAGCAGCTTGCGAATGGGGCGGAATGAGCAGTTCTTC.

This chain uses TRBV5-4 with TRBJ1-2, with D possibly TRBD1 on 5 matching bases. Per germline, CDR1 SGHNT and CDR2 YYREEE (reference sequence). The length of the CDR3 is 13 residues. The ends were cut back, 4 bases at V and 8 bases at J, with 15 bases in the middle. The DNA for the CDR3 is TGTGCCAGCAGCGCCACAGGTGCCGCGGGCTACACCTTC. Its translation is CASSATGAAGYTF.

This clonotype was detected a few times. This rearrangement joins TRBV11-2 to TRBJ2-2; D might be TRBD1 or TRBD2, each matching 5 bases. Germline V gene sequence: CDR1 SGHAT, CDR2 FQNNGV. V was shortened by 3 bases and J by 4 bases, with 12 bases between the two germline ends. This CDR3 is built from 15 residues. CDR3 amino acids: CASSLLTRGTGELFF. DNA for the CDR3: TGTGCCAGCAGCTTGCTCACGAGGGGCACCGGGGAGCTGTTTTTT.